This T cell receptor (beta chain) was found in a study of neurological immune-mediated disorders. With 10-nucleotide random UMIs, 5'RACE was used to make the cDNA. Using its own MiXCR run on the 5' RACE reads, TCRdb lists one record per CDR3 protein. This table holds 75,000 to 80,000 distinct CDR3 sequences, 5% to 6% found once. Study-level points and caveats: One cluster of related CDR3 sequences contained, by phylogenetic grouping, the repertoires of 18 of 34 multiple sclerosis patients and formed a possible signature.

This clonotype has ten or more counts. What it binds is not known. Unsorted libraries were generated from 2 million PBMCs held at -80 degrees C. This receptor was obtained from a woman in her twenties or thirties with multiple sclerosis. Source material: PBMCs.

The CDR3 nucleotides are TGTGCCAGCAGTCGCAACCCCGGGACAGGGGGCTATGGCTACACCTTC. This translates into CASSRNPGTGGYGYTF. This chain links TRBV12-3 or TRBV12-4 with TRBJ1-2; the match to TRBD1 covers 11 bases. The ends lost 5 bases at V and 4 bases at J; junction bases unmatched: 9. The CDR3 is 16 residues long.